Below, one TCR beta chain is given with its context. The data were obtained in a study of blood T cell repertoires in COVID-19. The germline gives CDR1 PRHDT, CDR2 FYEKMQ (reference sequence). V lost 2 bases and J 3 bases, leaving 16 bases between the germline ends. The CDR3 loop spans 16 amino acids. Per the authors' pipeline: Amplification of reference gene primers was used by the study to estimate nucleated cell counts. Data came from immunoSEQ multiplex PCR; TCRdb stores just in-frame clones and leaves some out. That table supplies the V and J calls and clone size; D and trimming were determined from the DNA. Of some 210,000 clones in the sample, about four fifths were seen once.

V and J are TRBV13 and TRBJ2-5, with D possibly matching TRBD1 (7 bases). Sequencing input: PBMCs or T cells enriched from blood (not recorded which). This clonotype originated in a woman aged 45-60 years with acute COVID-19. Written as DNA, the CDR3 is TGTGCCAGCAGCTTAAGGCCAGGGGGGATCAAAGAGACCCAGTACTTC. As protein: CASSLRPGGIKETQYF.